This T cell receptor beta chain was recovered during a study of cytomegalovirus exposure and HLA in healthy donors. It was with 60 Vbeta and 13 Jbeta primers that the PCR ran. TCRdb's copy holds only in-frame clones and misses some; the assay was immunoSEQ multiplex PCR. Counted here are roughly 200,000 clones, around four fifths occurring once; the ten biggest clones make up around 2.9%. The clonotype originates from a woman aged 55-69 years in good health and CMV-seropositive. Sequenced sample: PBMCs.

CDR3 region: CASSVTGSTNEKLFF. Written as DNA, the CDR3 is TGTGCCAGCAGCGTGACAGGGTCAACTAATGAAAAACTGTTTTTT. The chain has TRBV9 and TRBJ1-4; 7 bases fit TRBD1. The CDR3 loop spans 15 amino acids. V lost 2 bases to trimming and J lost 0 bases; unmatched junction nucleotides: 1. Per the germline V gene, CDR1 is SGDLS and CDR2 is YYNGEE.